This T cell receptor beta chain was captured by sequencing in a study of control samples from healthy donors and cancer patients. Profiling relied on immunoSEQ multiplex PCR, and the TCRdb table lists in-frame clones only, not all of them. The table has 120,000 to 150,000 clones, about 85% seen once. The CDR3 has 15 amino acids. Germline loops: CDR1 KGHSH, CDR2 LQKENI. V gave up 0 bases and J gave up 1 base, with 7 bases separating them. This clone was counted a few times. Sequenced material: blood. This receptor was obtained from a woman aged 25 to 45 in good health. The chain uses TRBV18 and TRBJ1-3; no clear D. CDR3: CASSPPSRSGNTIYF. CDR3 coding DNA: TGTGCCAGCTCACCACCGTCGAGATCTGGAAACACCATATATTTT.